The clone carrying this T cell receptor (beta chain) was seen many times. This sample was included in a study of T cells in Graves' hyperthyroidism and ophthalmopathy. The wider study: Peripheral blood was collected at initial diagnosis, before any treatment.

Per germline, CDR1 SQVTM and CDR2 ANQGSEA. This CDR3 has 12 residues. The V end lost 6 bases, the J end lost 8 bases, and 11 bases lay between the germline ends. Clinical symptoms, serum thyroxine and TRAb, thyroid ultrasound and orbital computed tomography together formed the diagnostic basis. PBMCs were collected from a 10 ml volume of fresh peripheral blood. RNA transcripts yielded amplified TCR beta CDR3 regions. During a first-round RT-PCR of the TCR CDR3, the HTBI primer set was used. TCRdb itself ran the multiplex PCR reads through MiXCR, one entry per CDR3 protein. The sample has nearly 750,000 distinct CDR3 sequences, 35% seen once.

This receptor was taken from a woman aged 40 to 50 with Graves' hyperthyroidism. This chain uses TRBV29-1 with TRBJ1-6; a possible D gene is TRBD1 (5 bases). Sequenced material: blood. The CDR3 sequence is CSVRGADSPLHF. Written as DNA, the CDR3 is TGCAGCGTAAGAGGGGCCGATTCACCCCTCCACTTT.